Sequencing of this TCR beta chain was carried out in a study of blood T cell repertoires in COVID-19. Germline V CDR1 and CDR2: SGDLS, YYNGEE. V shed 1 base, J shed 4 bases, and the junction held 4 bases outside the gene matches. This CDR3 has 15 residues. Some clones are missing from TCRdb's copy, which holds only in-frame ones; the method was immunoSEQ multiplex PCR. Of 150,000 or so clones listed, roughly 87% were seen once; the top ten hold under 4.5%. Sequenced sample: PBMCs or T cells enriched from blood (not recorded which). This chain connects TRBV9 to TRBJ2-1; the match to TRBD2 covers 8 bases. The sequence derives from a middle-aged woman who had been exposed to COVID-19. The CDR3 is CASSVTGTSYNEQFF. CDR3 nucleotides: TGTGCCAGCAGCGTAACCGGGACTAGTTACAATGAGCAGTTCTTC.